Below, 23 T cell receptor beta chains from the same sample are listed, as sequenced in a study of T-cell reconstitution after alpha-beta-depleted transplantation in children. Preparing the TCRbeta library involved the use of unique molecular identifiers. TCRdb called the PCR reads again in MiXCR, with one record for every CDR3 protein. This repertoire shows 300,000 or so distinct CDR3 sequences, more than 20% found once; its top ten account for approximately 11%. The specimen was PBMCs, mostly from graft donor cells, collected 180 days after TCRalphabeta/CD19-depleted stem cell transplant. The receptors come from a male patient younger than 18 who had a stem cell transplant for acute lymphoblastic leukemia, so the T cells may come from the graft donor.

This clonotype was counted at least ten times. This rearrangement joins TRBV29-1 to TRBJ2-1; D ambiguous. CDR3 length equals 11 residues. Deletions cut 4 bases from V and 6 bases from J, with 7 bases between. The germline CDR1 and CDR2 sequences are SQVTM and ANQGSEA. In nucleotides, the CDR3 is TGCAGCGTTGCTGGGGTCAATGAGCAGTTCTTC. Amino acid sequence: CSVAGVNEQFF.

This rearrangement joins TRBV3-1 to TRBJ2-3; D could derive from TRBD1 or TRBD2 (6 bases each). The CDR3 extends over 16 amino acids. Trimming pared 4 bases from V and 3 bases from J, leaving 17 bases between. Looked up from germline, CDR1 is LGHDT and CDR2 is YNNKEL (reference sequence). The CDR3 sequence: CASSLGGTENTDTQYF. Written as DNA, the CDR3 is TGTGCCAGCAGCCTCGGGGGCACAGAGAATACAGATACGCAGTATTTT.

The rearrangement uses TRBV5-1 and TRBJ2-7; TRBD2 agrees at 9 bases. This CDR3 comprises 15 residues. V shed 5 bases and J 0 bases; nucleotides not matched to a gene: 6. Germline-derived CDR1 and CDR2 are SGHRS and YFSETQ. This chain's CDR3 is CASRPTSGSSYEQYF. DNA for the CDR3: TGCGCCAGCAGACCTACTAGCGGGTCCTCCTACGAGCAGTACTTC.

This clonotype was seen more than once but under ten times. The chain joins TRBV20-1 to TRBJ2-7; 11 nucleotides align to TRBD2. J gave up 6 bases and V 5 bases, and 9 bases lay outside the gene matches. This CDR3 contains 14 residues. Per germline, CDR1 DFQATT and CDR2 SNEGSKA (reference sequence). The CDR3 region has the DNA TGCAGTGCTTTTACTAGCGGGAGCGGAGGCGAGCAGTACTTC. Its protein is CSAFTSGSGGEQYF.

V usage is TRBV7-2 and J usage is TRBJ1-2, with TRBD1 identical over 7 bases. The ends lost 1 base at V and 5 bases at J; junction bases unmatched: 4. The length of the CDR3 is 14 residues. Per the germline V gene, CDR1 is SGHTA and CDR2 is FQGNSA. CDR3 protein: CASSLGVQGYGYTF. Here the CDR3 DNA reads TGTGCCAGCAGCTTAGGGGTACAGGGGTATGGCTACACCTTC.

J is TRBJ2-7 and V is TRBV7-2, with a possible D match to TRBD1 (6 bases). Trimming took off 5 bases at V and 2 bases at J, with 13 bases between the two ends. This CDR3 spans 14 amino acids. Germline assignment: CDR1 SGHTA and CDR2 FQGNSA. CDR3 coding DNA: TGTGCCAGCAGCACTTTGGACAGAGCCTACGAGCAGTACTTC. Its protein product is CASSTLDRAYEQYF.

The sample holds a few counts of this clonotype. The gene calls are TRBV12-3 or TRBV12-4 and TRBJ1-2, with TRBD1 identical over 7 bases. The CDR3 loop spans 13 amino acids. V shed 6 bases, J shed 4 bases, and the junction held 5 bases outside the gene matches. The CDR3 spells CASRPGGFYGYTF. The CDR3 DNA is TGTGCCAGCAGACCAGGGGGATTCTATGGCTACACCTTC.

The chain links TRBV6-5 to TRBJ1-3; no clear D. Germline CDR1 and CDR2: MNHEY and SVGAGI. V lost 2 bases and J 0 bases, leaving 5 bases between the germline ends. The CDR3 sequence is 14 residues long. The DNA of the CDR3 is TGTGCCAGCAGTTACGGGGTCTCTGGAAACACCATATATTTT. It specifies CASSYGVSGNTIYF.

This clonotype came up many times. The chain joins TRBV11-1 to TRBJ2-7, with TRBD1 matching over 11 bases. V shed 5 bases, J shed 4 bases, and the junction held 4 bases outside the gene matches. CDR1 is SGHAT, CDR2 FQDESV, per germline (reference sequence). The CDR3 contains 14 residues. CDR3 sequence (DNA): TGTGCCAGCAGCGCCCGGGACAGGGGGTACGAGCAGTACTTC. Translated, it gives CASSARDRGYEQYF.

This clonotype qualifies as medium-sized. The chain is built from TRBV27 and TRBJ2-7; D not certain. V was pared by 0 bases and J by 2 bases, with 11 bases between. Germline-derived CDR1 and CDR2 are MNHEY and SMNVEV (reference sequence). The CDR3 sequence is 15 residues long. The DNA of the CDR3 is TGTGCCAGCAGTTTATCGTTACGAGGAACCTACGAGCAGTACTTC. This codes for CASSLSLRGTYEQYF.

The chain combines TRBV11-3 with TRBJ2-2, with D maybe TRBD1 (6 bases). In germline, CDR1 is SGHNT, CDR2 YENEEA. Trimming pared 4 bases from V and 3 bases from J, leaving 12 bases between. CDR3 size: 15 residues. CDR3 region: CASSSYRDYTGELFF. The CDR3 bases are TGTGCCAGCAGCTCCTACAGGGATTACACCGGGGAGCTGTTTTTT. The full variable domain, rest sourced from reference TRBV11-3 and TRBJ2-2, is EAGVVQSPRYKIIEKKQPVAFWCNPISGHNTLYWYLQNLGQGPELLIRYENEEAVDDSQLPKDRFSAERLKGVDSTLKIQPAELGDSAVYLCASSSYRDYTGELFFGEGSRLTVL.

The chain couples TRBV7-6 to TRBJ2-3; the match to TRBD2 covers 11 bases. V was clipped by 5 bases and J by 2 bases; unmatched bases: 6. Germline lookup yields CDR1 SGHVS and CDR2 FNYEAQ. This CDR3 spans 16 amino acids. Here the CDR3 reads CASSARLAGITDTQYF. CDR3 coding DNA: TGTGCCAGCAGCGCCCGACTAGCGGGAATCACAGATACGCAGTATTTT.

This clonotype was seen a few times. V gene TRBV9 combines with J gene TRBJ2-1; TRBD2 matches 14 bases. The CDR3 totals 21 residues. Germline loops: CDR1 SGDLS, CDR2 YYNGEE. V lost 4 bases to trimming and J lost 0 bases; unmatched junction nucleotides: 15. This CDR3 is CASSPRDRLAGGLSSYNEQFF. The CDR3 DNA follows: TGTGCCAGCAGCCCCCGCGACCGACTAGCGGGGGGGCTGAGCTCCTACAATGAGCAGTTCTTC.

This clonotype was observed a single time. This chain uses TRBV20-1 with TRBJ2-5; 7 positions match TRBD2. Trimming took 0 bases from V and 1 from J; bases not matched to a gene: 8. CDR3 length: 16 amino acids. The germline V gene has CDR1 DFQATT and CDR2 SNEGSKA (reference sequence). The CDR3 nucleotides read TGCAGTGCTAGAGACGACGGAGCGGGGTCCCAAGAGACCCAGTACTTC. It encodes CSARDDGAGSQETQYF.

Only a few counts were recorded for this clonotype. The chain couples TRBV9 to TRBJ2-1; D remains unclear. This CDR3 region has 15 residues. The V gene's germline CDR1 is SGDLS and CDR2 YYNGEE. Trimming pared 2 bases from V and 0 bases from J, leaving 9 bases between. This CDR3 reads CASSVWGSSYNEQFF. The CDR3 region has the DNA TGTGCCAGCAGCGTGTGGGGAAGCTCCTACAATGAGCAGTTCTTC.

This clonotype was found a few times. CDR3 sequence: CASSLGQTLGSSYNEQFF. The CDR3 nucleotides are TGTGCCAGCAGCTTAGGACAGACCCTTGGTAGCTCCTACAATGAGCAGTTCTTC. The genes are TRBV7-6 and TRBJ2-1; TRBD1 is a possible D gene (5 bases). V lost 1 base and J lost 0, with 16 bases in between. Germline loops: CDR1 SGHVS, CDR2 FNYEAQ. This CDR3 is built from 18 residues.

The V and J genes are TRBV9 and TRBJ2-1, with D maybe TRBD2 (5 bases). Deletions cut 0 bases from V and 2 bases from J, with 12 bases between. The germline CDR1 and CDR2 sequences are SGDLS and YYNGEE. This CDR3 contains 16 residues. In DNA form, the CDR3 reads TGTGCCAGCAGCGTAGATCGACCTAGCCCCTACAATGAGCAGTTCTTC. Translated, it gives CASSVDRPSPYNEQFF. The variable domain in full, with the rest retrieved from reference TRBV9 and TRBJ2-1, is DSGVTQTPKHLITATGQRVTLRCSPRSGDLSVYWYQQSLDQGLQFLIQYYNGEERAKGNILERFSAQQFPDLHSELNLSSLELGDSALYFCASSVDRPSPYNEQFFGPGTRLTVL.

The chain joins TRBV5-5 to TRBJ1-2, with a weak D call TRBD1 (5 bases). V was trimmed by 4 bases and J by 4 bases, leaving 11 bases between them. This CDR3 comprises 13 residues. Germline loops: CDR1 SGHKS, CDR2 YYEKEE (reference sequence). CDR3 sequence reads: CASSPGHIYGYTF. The DNA for the CDR3 is TGTGCCAGCAGCCCTGGACATATCTATGGCTACACCTTC.

The chain has TRBV13 and TRBJ1-1; no definite D call. The CDR3 loop spans 11 amino acids. Trimming left V 3 bases short and J 6 bases short, with 5 bases between. Germline values: CDR1 PRHDT, CDR2 FYEKMQ (reference sequence). Here the CDR3 reads CASSLGSEAFF. CDR3 coding DNA: TGTGCCAGCAGCTTGGGTTCTGAAGCTTTCTTT. Full variable domain (remainder filled in from reference TRBV13 and TRBJ1-1): AAGVIQSPRHLIKEKRETATLKCYPIPRHDTVYWYQQGPGQDPQFLISFYEKMQSDKGSIPDRFSAQQFSDYHSELNMSSLELGDSALYFCASSLGSEAFFGQGTRLTVV.

There are a few counts of this clonotype. The rearrangement joins TRBV7-9 to TRBJ1-2, with 9 bases lining up with TRBD1. V gave up 5 bases and J gave up 0 bases; unmatched junction bases: 10. Germline assignment: CDR1 SEHNR and CDR2 FQNEAQ (reference sequence). The CDR3 covers 17 residues. Written as DNA, the CDR3 is TGTGCCAGCAGCCTTGCCGGGACAGGGACTACTAACTATGGCTACACCTTC. Its protein is CASSLAGTGTTNYGYTF.

V is TRBV29-1 and J is TRBJ2-7, with no clear D. The ends were cut back, 6 bases at V and 2 bases at J, with 14 bases in the middle. This CDR3 is built from 13 residues. Germline CDR1 is SQVTM and CDR2 is ANQGSEA. The CDR3 DNA reads TGCAGCGTCACCCGACTGGCTACCTACGAGCAGTACTTC. Translation: CSVTRLATYEQYF.

This sequence joins TRBV28 and TRBJ1-5; TRBD1 aligns across 9 bases. The V and J ends lost 6 bases and 1 base, in that order; junction bases with no gene match: 1. CDR1 and CDR2 from the germline V gene are MDHEN and SYDVKM. The length of the CDR3 is 14 residues. The CDR3 reads CASRQGASNQPQHF. The CDR3 coding sequence is TGTGCCAGCAGACAGGGGGCAAGCAATCAGCCCCAGCATTTT.

A note on this clonotype: The junction shows a germline mismatch at one end, possibly a read error. The V and J genes are TRBV12-3 or TRBV12-4 and TRBJ2-1, with D maybe TRBD2 (6 bases). The CDR3 is made up of 15 amino acids. The DNA for the CDR3 is TGTGCCAGCAGTGTAGCGGCGGGGCAGGGCTATGAGCAGTTCTTC. Translated: CASSVAAGQGYEQFF.